The 19 T cell receptor beta chains below all came from one sample that was sequenced in a study of T cells after posttransplantation cyclophosphamide. Data came from immunoSEQ multiplex PCR; TCRdb stores just in-frame clones and leaves some out. The sample carries roughly 3,600 clones, less than 80% recorded once. The sample consisted of memory CD8+ T cells sorted from blood. The receptors were sampled from a man aged 25-45 years in good health and a related stem cell transplant donor.

The chain uses TRBV6-4 and TRBJ1-4; 9 bases are shared with TRBD1. V lost 4 bases to trimming and J lost 4 bases; unmatched junction nucleotides: 7. The germline gives CDR1 MRHNA, CDR2 SNTAGT. The CDR3 loop spans 16 amino acids. This CDR3 reads CASSVWDRENNEKLFF. CDR3 nucleotides: TGTGCCAGCAGTGTTTGGGACAGGGAAAATAATGAAAAACTGTTTTTT.

This chain links TRBV6-4 with TRBJ2-5, with 11 bases lining up with TRBD2. Germline assignment: CDR1 MRHNA and CDR2 SNTAGT. J gave up 5 bases and V 4 bases, and 3 bases lay outside the gene matches. The CDR3 is 14 amino acids. CDR3 region: CASSATSGVETQYF. The CDR3 DNA reads as TGTGCCAGCAGTGCGACTAGCGGGGTTGAGACCCAGTACTTC.

V usage is TRBV7-9 and J usage is TRBJ1-4, with TRBD1 identical over 8 bases. The CDR3 runs to 15 residues. From germline, CDR1 is SEHNR and CDR2 FQNEAQ (reference sequence). The trim removed 5 bases at V and 5 bases at J, leaving 7 bases unmatched. CDR3 nucleotide sequence: TGTGCCAGCAGCGGAAGACAGGGGTCGAATGAAAAACTGTTTTTT. It translates to CASSGRQGSNEKLFF.

The chain joins TRBV6-6 to TRBJ1-2, with 8 bases that match TRBD1. The CDR3 has 14 amino acids. Unmatched junction bases numbered 7, after V lost 6 bases and J lost 4 bases. Germline values: CDR1 MNHNY, CDR2 SVGAGI (reference sequence). The CDR3 nucleotides read TGTGCCAGCAGCCCCCGACAGGGGTTCTATGGCTACACCTTC. Its protein is CASSPRQGFYGYTF.

By frequency in the sample, this clone is medium-sized. The J gene is TRBJ1-5, the V gene TRBV27, with a possible D match to TRBD1 (5 bases). The CDR3 length is 13 residues. The germline V gene encodes CDR1 MNHEY and CDR2 SMNVEV (reference sequence). Trimming removed 9 bases at V and 1 base at J, with 10 bases between. CDR3 DNA: TGTGCCAGTGGGGCCCCCAGCAATCAGCCCCAGCATTTT. Translating it yields CASGAPSNQPQHF.

CDR3 coding DNA: TGTGCCAGTAGTCTAAAGTCGTTCACAAGACAGGGCACCTACGAGCAGTACTTC. Residues: CASSLKSFTRQGTYEQYF. J is TRBJ2-7 and V is TRBV19; 7 positions agree with TRBD1. The CDR3 has 18 amino acids. After removal of 5 bases from V and 2 bases from J, the junction contained 18 bases not matched to a gene. Germline CDR1 reads LNHDA; CDR2 reads SQIVND (reference sequence).

The chain carries TRBV7-3 and TRBJ1-1; a weak D match, TRBD1 (6 bases). The germline V gene encodes CDR1 SGHTA and CDR2 FQGTGA. Trimming took 2 bases from V and 5 from J, leaving 9 bases between them. The CDR3 length is 13 residues. In nucleotides, the CDR3 is TGTGCCAGCAGCTTAGAACAGGGTACTGAAGCTTTCTTT. It codes for CASSLEQGTEAFF.

Worth noting for this clone: Other nucleotide sequences in the sample specify the same CDR3. The chain employs TRBV6-5 and TRBJ1-1, with D perhaps matching TRBD1 (5 bases). V was trimmed by 6 bases and J by 3 bases, leaving 14 bases between them. This CDR3 spans 14 amino acids. Germline-derived CDR1 and CDR2 are MNHEY and SVGAGI. CDR3 region: CASSLGAGDTEAFF. As DNA, the CDR3 is TGTGCCAGCAGCCTCGGGGCGGGGGACACTGAAGCTTTCTTT.

By its share, this clone is large. The sample contains more than one DNA sequence encoding this CDR3. The V call is TRBV23-1, the J call TRBJ1-6; 7 positions match TRBD1. TRBV23-1 is classed as an ORF, of uncertain function. The CDR3 covers 15 residues. V was clipped by 3 bases and J by 5 bases; unmatched bases: 4. The CDR3 is CASSHPDRDNSPLHF. CDR3 DNA sequence: TGCGCCAGCAGTCATCCCGACAGGGATAATTCACCCCTCCACTTT.

This clone was observed once. The chain uses TRBV7-6 and TRBJ1-1; D is possibly TRBD1 (5 bases). Germline assignment: CDR1 SGHVS and CDR2 FNYEAQ. The CDR3 contains 13 residues. The V end was cut by 6 bases, the J end by 4 bases, with 12 bases between. The CDR3 loop is CASSSLGGTEAFF. The CDR3 coding sequence is TGTGCCAGCAGTTCGCTCGGGGGCACTGAAGCTTTCTTT.

This clone was found once. The gene calls are TRBV27 and TRBJ2-7; TRBD1 matches 8 bases. The CDR3 consists of 15 residues. The V and J ends lost 5 bases and 3 bases, in that order; junction bases with no gene match: 9. Germline CDR1 and CDR2: MNHEY and SMNVEV (reference sequence). This CDR3 reads CASSTPGGAFYEQYF. In nucleotides, the CDR3 is TGTGCCAGCAGTACCCCAGGGGGCGCTTTCTACGAGCAGTACTTC.

This CDR3 reads CASSVVTGGLYGYTF. CDR3 sequence (DNA): TGTGCCAGCAGCGTAGTGACAGGGGGACTTTATGGCTACACCTTC. The chain has TRBV9 and TRBJ1-2; TRBD1 agrees at 9 bases. The CDR3 extends over 15 amino acids. The ends lost 0 bases at V and 5 bases at J; junction bases unmatched: 5. The germline gives CDR1 SGDLS, CDR2 YYNGEE.

Remarks on this clone: Other DNA sequences in this sample translate to the same CDR3. This chain connects TRBV5-6 to TRBJ2-5; maybe TRBD1 (5 bases). CDR1 is SGHDT and CDR2 is YYEEEE in the germline V gene. The V end lost 0 bases, the J end lost 1 base, and 10 bases lay between the germline ends. The CDR3 runs to 15 residues. The CDR3 is CASSLGGNPQETQYF. CDR3 bases: TGTGCCAGCAGCTTGGGGGGCAATCCCCAAGAGACCCAGTACTTC.

This sequence joins TRBV15 and TRBJ2-5; TRBD2 agrees at 9 bases. The CDR3 is 15 amino acids. Germline CDR1 and CDR2: LNHNV and YYDKDF (reference sequence). Losses at the gene ends were 7 bases for V and 5 bases for J; bases not matched to a gene: 11. CDR3 sequence: CATNPGLAVSETQYF. CDR3 coding DNA: TGTGCCACCAATCCGGGACTAGCCGTATCCGAGACCCAGTACTTC.

Worth noting for this clone: A far larger clone is off by one base, so a read error is likely. Other DNA sequences within the sample encode an identical CDR3. The chain is built from TRBV10-1 and TRBJ2-7; no reliable D call. CDR1 WNHNN and CDR2 SYGVQD come from the germline V gene (reference sequence). The CDR3 contains 14 residues. V was cut by 6 bases and J by 6 bases, with 18 bases left in between. The CDR3 region is CASRENGQACEQYF. CDR3 DNA sequence: TGCGCCAGCAGGGAAAACGGTCAGGCCTGCGAGCAGTACTTC.

V gene TRBV7-2 combines with J gene TRBJ2-5; D possibly corresponds to TRBD2 (5 bases). CDR3 size: 14 residues. V lost 2 bases and J lost 4, with 11 bases in between. CDR1 and CDR2 from the germline V gene are SGHTA and FQGNSA. CDR3 in DNA: TGTGCCAGCAGCTTAACCGGGGTTGGAGAGACCCAGTACTTC. Residues: CASSLTGVGETQYF.

The genes are TRBV19 and TRBJ2-7; maybe TRBD2 (5 bases). Trimming removed 6 bases from V and 0 bases from J, with 15 bases in between. Germline V gene data show CDR1 as LNHDA and CDR2 as SQIVND (reference sequence). CDR3 size: 15 residues. As DNA, the CDR3 is TGTGCCAGTAGCCCAGTTGAGGGCCTCTCCTACGAGCAGTACTTC. As protein: CASSPVEGLSYEQYF.

The chain joins TRBV7-6 to TRBJ2-2; 10 nucleotides line up with TRBD2. The V segment lost 2 bases and the J segment 7 bases; nucleotides outside the gene matches: 4. There are 15 residues in the CDR3. Germline V lookup: CDR1 SGHVS, CDR2 FNYEAQ. The CDR3: CASSLSGGVNGELFF. CDR3 sequence (DNA): TGTGCCAGCAGCTTAAGCGGGGGGGTTAACGGGGAGCTGTTTTTT.

In nucleotides, the CDR3 is TGTGCCAGCAGCTTCCCAGGGGATTACGAGCAGTACTTC. Translation: CASSFPGDYEQYF. This sequence joins TRBV7-9 and TRBJ2-7, with a possible D match to TRBD1 (6 bases). V lost 3 bases to trimming and J lost 4 bases, with 10 bases between them. Germline lookup yields CDR1 SEHNR and CDR2 FQNEAQ (reference sequence). The CDR3 runs 13 residues.